The T cell receptor (beta chain) described here comes from a study of blood T cell repertoires in COVID-19 (dated by TCRdb to 2020 to 2021). In terms of the full investigation: Samples from collaborators originated in the United States, Italy and Spain and spanned both the acute and convalescent phases of COVID-19. A de-identified subject ID, COVID-19 status, age in years and sex were almost always included in the sample metadata. The material from the prospective study consisted of cDNA or gDNA derived from T cells, B-cell-depleted T cells, or PBMCs. Subjects who had been exposed to COVID-19, were actively infected with it, or had recovered from it provided the deeply sampled blood TCRbeta repertoires that made up the dataset. The repertoires were made available in a free public database intended to serve as a resource for research on the immune response to SARS-CoV-2. HLA class I and class II types, where available, came from metadata supplied by the sample provider rather than from assay-based typing. The samples were drawn from the first 160 participants of the ongoing ImmuneRACE study and from over a thousand subjects provided by 6 global collaborators.

The research as a whole found: The quantity of clinical and demographic metadata differed by source and by participant and was supplied without curation.

TCRbeta CDR3 regions were amplified from genomic DNA by means of the immunoSEQ Assay, a bias-controlled multiplex PCR. On the study's bioinformatics: Nucleated cell counts per sample were estimated from amplification of reference gene primers within the assay. To quantify the absolute abundance of each unique TCRbeta CDR3 rearrangement, sequence reads were collapsed and filtered. For each sample, productive Simpson clonality was calculated as the square root of Simpson's diversity index across productive rearrangements. Here the immuneACCESS table is served through TCRdb, limited to in-frame sequences with V and J called. Missing clones are a known gap in these copies; in checked studies unresolved V genes cover under half, and the rest lacks a known reason. The DNA gave D and trimming, while V, J and clone size come from that table. The sample table records about 310,000 clones; around 86% of these occur just once. The top ten clonotypes cover 1% of the sample.

As encoded in the germline V gene, CDR1 is SGDLS while CDR2 is YYNGEE. Taken from cysteine to phenylalanine, the CDR3 has 15 residues. Of the read, only the CDR3 DNA is kept; its 45 bases are in frame from base 1. V and J are trimmed by 4 bases and 8 bases, and the gene matches miss 12 bases of the junction. On this clone itself: The target of this receptor is not known. Within one base of it there is no much larger clone, and no base qualities were kept.

The collaborating institutions used their own protocols to collect whole blood in K2EDTA tubes. Collaborator samples were shipped for TCRbeta analysis as frozen whole blood, isolated PBMCs, or DNA extracted from either sample type. The sequence joins TRBV9 to TRBJ1-2; 9 middle bases align to TRBD1. The TCR originated in a man aged 45-60 years with active or convalescent COVID-19. Sequenced sample: peripheral blood. The nucleotides read TGTGCCAGCAGCCCGCTACAGGGACAGGGAGGCGGCTACACCTTC. It specifies CASSPLQGQGGGYTF.